Presented here are 20 T cell receptor beta chains from one specimen sequenced in a study of metastatic and nonmetastatic thyroid tumors. Treatment of any kind had been given to no patient before thyroid surgery. Using MiXCR, TCRdb reanalyzed the PCR reads. The data show approximately 86,000 clones, with about 12% seen just once and over 7% held by the top ten. The specimen was tumor tissue. These receptor sequences come from a female donor with papillary thyroid cancer or a benign thyroid nodule (not recorded which). Some clones in this sample may be carry-over from other donors' samples.

Remarks on this clone: This may be a read error, as it is one base from a much larger clone. In the same sample, other DNA sequences code for this CDR3. The CDR3 bases are TGTGCCTGGAGGTGGGCAACCTGGTCATACAATGAGCAGTTCTTC. Translation gives CAWRWATWSYNEQFF. V gene TRBV30 combines with J gene TRBJ2-1; D is uncertain. This CDR3 has 15 residues. V lost 3 bases to trimming and J lost 4 bases, with 16 bases between them. Germline-derived CDR1 and CDR2 are GTSNPN and SVGIG (reference sequence).

On this clone: This clone may be a read error of a much larger clone one base away. The chain joins TRBV28 to TRBJ2-2; the D gene is possibly TRBD1 (5 bases). The V end lost 3 bases, the J end lost 6 bases, and 8 bases lay between the germline ends. The CDR3 length is 13 residues. Germline-derived CDR1 and CDR2 are MDHEN and SYDVKM. CDR3 sequence reads: CASSFSGSGELFF. The CDR3 DNA follows: TGTGCCAGCAGTTTTTCAGGGTCCGGGGAGCTGTTTTTT.

This clone occurred many times. This chain links TRBV24-1 with TRBJ2-7, with a weak D call TRBD1 (7 bases). CDR1 KGHDR and CDR2 SFDVKD come from the germline V gene. The CDR3 sequence is 21 residues long. The germline V and J ends were trimmed by 3 bases and 7 bases, with 36 bases remaining between them. The CDR3 reads CATSDVRSWRVGGRRVDEQYF. CDR3 DNA: TGTGCCACCAGTGATGTTAGAAGTTGGCGGGTAGGGGGCAGGAGGGTAGATGAGCAGTACTTC.

This clone was observed at least ten times. The gene calls are TRBV5-1 and TRBJ1-1, with D maybe TRBD1 (5 bases). Trimming left V 4 bases short and J 9 bases short, with 16 bases between. The CDR3 extends over 13 amino acids. Germline loops: CDR1 SGHRS, CDR2 YFSETQ. CDR3 coding DNA: TGCGCCAGCAGCACCGGGGACTCCACCAAAGCTTTCTTT. The encoded protein is CASSTGDSTKAFF.

This clone showed up many times. The genes are TRBV2 and TRBJ2-3; no firm D call. The germline V gene has CDR1 SNHLY and CDR2 FYNNEI. This CDR3 is built from 14 residues. The germline V and J ends were trimmed by 8 bases and 1 base, with 13 bases remaining between them. The CDR3 DNA is TGTGCCAGCGGCGGATGGAGTCGCACAGATACGCAGTATTTT. It codes for CASGGWSRTDTQYF.

Concerning this clone itself: A much larger clone sits a single nucleotide away, making a read error possible. The rearrangement links TRBV6-2 or TRBV6-3 to TRBJ1-1, with no clear D. The germline V and J ends were trimmed by 7 bases and 1 base, with 4 bases remaining between them. Germline V CDR1 and CDR2: MNHEY, SVGEGT. This CDR3 spans 11 amino acids. The CDR3 DNA reads TGTGCCAGCATCCGGAACACTGAAGCTTTCTTT. This encodes CASIRNTEAFF.

This clone was counted at least ten times. This rearrangement joins TRBV20-1 to TRBJ1-5; 12 bases match TRBD1. The CDR3 is 17 amino acids. Germline V gene lookup returns CDR1 DFQATT and CDR2 SNEGSKA (reference sequence). The V and J ends lost 5 bases and 0 bases, in that order; junction bases with no gene match: 8. CDR3 sequence: CSAFRDRGQYSNQPQHF. CDR3 DNA: TGCAGTGCTTTCCGGGACAGGGGGCAATATAGCAATCAGCCCCAGCATTTT.

Concerning this clone itself: A read error may be the cause here, since a much bigger clone is one base away. As the CDR3 is not closed by the conserved phenylalanine or tryptophan, this likely results from a read error. The CDR3 loop is CASSPQGGDTQYL. The CDR3 DNA sequence: TGTGCCAGCAGCCCGCAGGGGGGGGATACGCAGTATCTT. The genes are TRBV7-2 and TRBJ2-3; D tentatively fits TRBD1 or TRBD2 (7 bases each). The CDR3 has 13 residues. V lost 5 bases and J lost 6, with 12 bases in between. Germline V gene data show CDR1 as SGHTA and CDR2 as FQGNSA.

This clone was recorded many times. This CDR3 is also generated by other DNA sequences in the sample. The V call is TRBV20-1, the J call TRBJ1-4, with 7 positions matching TRBD1. The CDR3 consists of 15 residues. V was pared by 5 bases and J by 7 bases, with 13 bases of the junction left unmatched. Germline-derived CDR1 and CDR2 are DFQATT and SNEGSKA (reference sequence). The CDR3 loop reads CSALGTTGYFEKLFF. The CDR3 DNA reads as TGCAGTGCTCTTGGAACGACAGGGTACTTTGAAAAACTGTTTTTT.

This clone has ten or more counts. Germline is not matched at one junction end, which may reflect a read error. The chain is built from TRBV5-5 and TRBJ1-1; no reliable D call. From germline, CDR1 is SGHKS and CDR2 YYEKEE (reference sequence). The CDR3 runs to 13 residues. The CDR3 loop is CASNLVVNTEAFF. CDR3 nucleotides: TGTGCCAGCAACTTGGTAGTGAACACTGAAGCTTTCTTT.

This clone was found once. Relative to the germline gene, one junction end is altered; a read error may explain this. The gene calls are TRBV19 and TRBJ2-2; perhaps D is TRBD1 or TRBD2 (5 bases each). In germline, CDR1 is LNHDA, CDR2 SQIVND (reference sequence). The CDR3 is made up of 17 amino acids. CDR3 sequence: CASSRGSSGRGTGELFF. In nucleotides, the CDR3 is TGTGCCAGTAGTAGGGGGTCTTCTGGGAGAGGTACCGGTGAGCTGTTTTTT.

The table lists this clone with many counts. CDR3 loop: CASSVFSGNTIYF. CDR3 nucleotide sequence: TGCGCCAGCAGCGTTTTCTCTGGAAACACCATATATTTT. The chain couples TRBV5-1 to TRBJ1-3; unclear D gene. Germline V gene sequence: CDR1 SGHRS, CDR2 YFSETQ. V lost 4 bases and J 0 bases, leaving 5 bases between the germline ends. The CDR3 consists of 13 residues. The whole variable domain, remainder taken from reference TRBV5-1 and TRBJ1-3, is KAGVTQTPRYLIKTRGQQVTLSCSPISGHRSVSWYQQTPGQGLQFLFEYFSETQRNKGNFPGRFSGRQFSNSRSEMNVSTLELGDSALYLCASSVFSGNTIYFGEGSWLTVV.

As concerns this clone: With a much larger clone just one base away, this may be a read error. The chain carries TRBV20-1 and TRBJ1-2; maybe TRBD1 (5 bases). The CDR3 consists of 14 residues. The ends were cut back, 6 bases at V and 4 bases at J, with 18 bases in the middle. Germline V gene data show CDR1 as DFQATT and CDR2 as SNEGSKA (reference sequence). The CDR3 DNA sequence: TGCAGTGCGGTCGGGCTGGGGCGTATCTATGGCTACACCTTC. Its protein product is CSAVGLGRIYGYTF.

This clone was counted many times. The chain is built from TRBV29-1 and TRBJ2-7; 12 nucleotides line up with TRBD2. The CDR3 totals 13 residues. Germline lookup yields CDR1 SQVTM and CDR2 ANQGSEA. Germline trimming cut 4 bases from V and 7 bases from J; bases unmatched to any gene: 5. The CDR3: CSVGLAGVGEQYF. The CDR3 DNA reads as TGCAGCGTTGGACTAGCGGGAGTCGGGGAGCAGTACTTC.

This clone was observed many times. The gene calls are TRBV3-1 and TRBJ1-2, with D unclear. V was shortened by 1 base and J by 3 bases, with 3 bases between the two germline ends. CDR1 and CDR2 (germline): LGHDT, YNNKEL (reference sequence). The CDR3 has 12 amino acids. DNA for the CDR3: TGTGCCAGCAGCCAAGTGGACTATGGCTACACCTTC. Translation gives CASSQVDYGYTF. The full variable domain, with the rest looked up from reference TRBV3-1 and TRBJ1-2, is DTAVSQTPKYLVTQMGNDKSIKCEQNLGHDTMYWYKQDSKKFLKIMFSYNNKELIINETVPNRFSPKSPDKAHLNLHINSLELGDSAVYFCASSQVDYGYTFGSGTRLTVV.

This clone has only a few counts. The chain carries TRBV6-1 and TRBJ2-7; D unresolved. Trimming cost V 4 bases and J 6 bases, with 16 bases left between them. This CDR3 has 14 amino acids. The germline V gene encodes CDR1 MNHNS and CDR2 SASEGT. The CDR3 DNA follows: TGTGCCAGCAGTGGTACGGCGGCGTTGTCCGAGCAGTACTTC. Amino acid sequence: CASSGTAALSEQYF.

There are a few counts of this clone. A read error may be the cause here, since a much bigger clone is one base away. Other nucleotide sequences from this sample produce the same CDR3. The rearrangement links TRBV10-3 to TRBJ2-7; weak D call: TRBD2 (6 bases). Per germline, CDR1 ENHRY and CDR2 SYGVKD. This CDR3 region has 13 residues. Trimming took off 10 bases at V and 5 bases at J, with 18 bases between the two ends. The CDR3 protein is CASTGTGADEQYF. CDR3 nucleotide sequence: TGTGCCAGCACCGGGACTGGGGCGGACGAGCAGTACTTC.

By sample share, this clone is medium-sized (0.01 to 0.1%). The chain joins TRBV7-8 to TRBJ1-6; 8 bases are a match to TRBD1. CDR1 and CDR2 (germline): SGHVS, FQNEAQ. There are 16 residues in the CDR3. The V and J ends lost 5 bases and 10 bases, in that order; junction bases with no gene match: 13. The DNA for the CDR3 is TGTGCCAGCAGCCCCGGGGGGTGGGCAGGGGGCTCACCCCTCCACTTT. Protein product: CASSPGGWAGGSPLHF.

This clone was counted many times. The chain is built from TRBV20-1 and TRBJ2-1; D unresolved. Looked up from germline, CDR1 is DFQATT and CDR2 is SNEGSKA (reference sequence). With 4 bases removed from V and 8 bases from J, the gap between germline ends came to 18 bases. The CDR3 is made up of 14 amino acids. The CDR3 spells CSATEGVLVYEQFF. CDR3 sequence (DNA): TGCAGTGCTACGGAAGGAGTCCTGGTTTATGAGCAGTTCTTC.

This clone was observed many times. The CDR3 DNA sequence: TGTGCCAGCAGCCAACTAAGTAGTGCTAACTATGGCTACACCTTC. Its protein is CASSQLSSANYGYTF. The rearrangement joins TRBV14 to TRBJ1-2; D gene uncertain. V dropped 2 bases and J dropped 0 bases, with 10 bases sitting between them. Germline V gene lookup returns CDR1 SGHDN and CDR2 FVKESK. The CDR3 length is 15 residues.